One sample yielded the 26 T cell receptor beta chains listed below, sequenced in a study of graft-versus-host responses after intestinal transplantation (dated by TCRdb to the early 2020s). The method behind the library was the immunoSEQ multiplex PCR assay. TCRdb stores this immuneACCESS table with in-frame sequences only. Part of the clones is absent; in the studies checked, under half of the shortfall reflects unresolved V genes, and no reason is known for the rest. The sample profile shows 85,000 to 100,000 clones; just under 95% of them were found once. Less than 0.08% of the sample is in the top ten clones. The time point label of this sample denotes: cells obtained before transplantation from donor or recipient. Which antigens these TCRs recognize remains unknown. The sample in question was unstimulated CD8+ T cells sorted from spleen or lymph node cells, obtained before transplant. The receptors originated from a human donor who was the organ donor for an intestinal transplant.

This clone has more than one count but fewer than ten. The chain joins TRBV4-2 to TRBJ2-1; no firm D call. Germline loops: CDR1 LGHNA, CDR2 YNFKEQ. V lost 1 base and J 5 bases, leaving 6 bases between the germline ends. The CDR3 runs 13 residues. This CDR3 is CASSQGSNNEQFF. In DNA, the CDR3 is TGTGCCAGCAGCCAAGGCTCTAACAATGAGCAGTTCTTC.

This clone was seen a single time. The chain joins TRBV6-1 to TRBJ1-4; TRBD1 is a possible D gene (5 bases). This CDR3 comprises 14 residues. From germline, CDR1 is MNHNS and CDR2 SASEGT. The V end lost 6 bases, the J end lost 4 bases, and 12 bases lay between the germline ends. The CDR3 loop reads CASSYLRGNEKLFF. CDR3 coding DNA: TGTGCCAGCAGCTACTTAAGGGGTAATGAAAAACTGTTTTTT.

The rearrangement uses TRBV9 and TRBJ2-3; 8 nucleotides match TRBD1. The CDR3 is made up of 15 amino acids. J lost 1 base, V lost 1 base, and 2 bases had no gene match. Per the germline V gene, CDR1 is SGDLS and CDR2 is YYNGEE. Written as DNA, the CDR3 is TGTGCCAGCAGCGTATCAGGGGGCGGCACAGATACGCAGTATTTT. The encoded protein is CASSVSGGGTDTQYF.

The rearrangement uses TRBV6-1 and TRBJ2-1, with 11 bases lining up with TRBD2. CDR3 length: 16 amino acids. Unmatched junction bases numbered 8, after V lost 0 bases and J lost 10 bases. CDR1 MNHNS and CDR2 SASEGT come from the germline V gene. As DNA, the CDR3 is TGTGCCAGCAGTGAAGCGCCGGGACTAGCGGAGGAGGAGCAGTTCTTC. Translation gives CASSEAPGLAEEEQFF.

The chain has TRBV9 and TRBJ2-5; 9 positions match TRBD1. Germline V gene lookup returns CDR1 SGDLS and CDR2 YYNGEE. V shed 2 bases and J 2 bases; nucleotides not matched to a gene: 7. The CDR3 consists of 16 residues. The CDR3 DNA follows: TGTGCCAGCAGCGTCGAGGACAGGGGATGGCAAGAGACCCAGTACTTC. Its protein is CASSVEDRGWQETQYF.

This chain connects TRBV4-1 to TRBJ2-5; tentatively, D is TRBD2 (6 bases). This CDR3 contains 15 residues. V lost 0 bases, J lost 9 bases, and 17 bases lay in between. CDR1 is MGHRA, CDR2 YSYEKL, per germline. The CDR3 DNA reads TGCGCCAGCAGCCAAGAATTTACTGGGACTTTGGCCCAGTACTTC. Translation: CASSQEFTGTLAQYF.

The rearrangement uses TRBV5-4 and TRBJ2-1, with TRBD1 matching over 7 bases. Per the germline V gene, CDR1 is SGHNT and CDR2 is YYREEE (reference sequence). V lost 2 bases to trimming and J lost 6 bases; unmatched junction nucleotides: 5. The CDR3 totals 14 residues. The CDR3 reads CASSFAGTVNEQFF. CDR3 bases: TGTGCCAGCAGCTTTGCCGGGACAGTCAATGAGCAGTTCTTC.

The table lists this clone with a few counts. V is TRBV15 and J is TRBJ2-5; no clear D gene. The CDR3 contains 14 residues. V lost 1 base, J lost 5 bases, and 11 bases lay in between. Germline V gene data show CDR1 as LNHNV and CDR2 as YYDKDF (reference sequence). CDR3 residues: CATSRVTRWETQYF. The DNA of the CDR3 is TGTGCCACCAGCAGAGTTACTCGGTGGGAGACCCAGTACTTC. Looking up the rest from reference TRBV15 and TRBJ2-5 gives the full variable domain: DAMVIQNPRYQVTQFGKPVTLSCSQTLNHNVMYWYQQKSSQAPKLLFHYYDKDFNNEADTPDNFQSRRPNTSFCFLDIRSPGLGDTAMYLCATSRVTRWETQYFGPGTRLLVL.

The V and J genes are TRBV18 and TRBJ1-1, with D tentatively TRBD1 (5 bases). Germline V gene data show CDR1 as KGHSH and CDR2 as LQKENI. V was shortened by 0 bases and J by 1 base, with 12 bases between the two germline ends. CDR3 length: 16 amino acids. CDR3 sequence reads: CASSPPGGHSNTEAFF. CDR3 sequence (DNA): TGTGCCAGCTCACCACCGGGCGGACACTCGAACACTGAAGCTTTCTTT.

The V call is TRBV27, the J call TRBJ1-5, with 11 bases aligning to TRBD1. The CDR3 is made up of 16 amino acids. The germline V gene has CDR1 MNHEY and CDR2 SMNVEV (reference sequence). V gave up 2 bases and J gave up 5 bases; unmatched junction bases: 5. Written as DNA, the CDR3 is TGTGCCAGCAGTTTAGTGGGACAGGGGGAATATCAGCCCCAGCATTTT. Amino acid sequence: CASSLVGQGEYQPQHF.

This rearrangement joins TRBV14 to TRBJ2-5; no reliable D call. The end of the DNA is better explained by TRBJ2-7, so the J call may be wrong. This CDR3 region has 14 residues. Germline CDR1 SGHDN, CDR2 FVKESK. The CDR3 region is CASSQVSAPYEQYF. CDR3 nucleotides: TGTGCCAGCAGCCAAGTATCTGCACCCTACGAGCAGTACTTC.

The V call is TRBV11-2, the J call TRBJ2-6, with 9 nucleotides matching TRBD2. There are 16 residues in the CDR3. The ends lost 8 bases at V and 0 bases at J; junction bases unmatched: 5. Germline V CDR1 and CDR2: SGHAT, FQNNGV. The CDR3: CASEGGRASGANVLTF. CDR3 in DNA: TGTGCCAGCGAGGGCGGGAGGGCCTCTGGGGCCAACGTCCTGACTTTC.

The chain links TRBV19 to TRBJ1-4; perhaps TRBD1 as D (6 bases). Germline-derived CDR1 and CDR2 are LNHDA and SQIVND (reference sequence). V was shortened by 10 bases and J by 8 bases, with 14 bases between the two germline ends. This CDR3 contains 12 residues. This CDR3 is CATADRGEKLFF. Written as DNA, the CDR3 is TGTGCCACCGCGGACAGAGGGGAAAAACTGTTTTTT.

This chain uses TRBV27 with TRBJ2-7; 10 bases match TRBD1. Trimming took 7 bases from V and 3 from J; bases not matched to a gene: 9. Germline V gives CDR1 MNHEY, CDR2 SMNVEV (reference sequence). CDR3 size: 15 residues. Written as DNA, the CDR3 is TGTGCCAGCACTCCAAACGACAGGGGGCACTACGAGCAGTACTTC. It specifies CASTPNDRGHYEQYF.

The chain couples TRBV11-2 to TRBJ1-2; D not resolved. Germline CDR1 and CDR2: SGHAT and FQNNGV. The CDR3 has 12 residues. V lost 4 bases and J lost 7, with 10 bases in between. The CDR3 loop is CASSSEGGGYTF. In DNA, the CDR3 is TGTGCCAGCAGCTCAGAGGGAGGTGGCTACACCTTC.

CDR3 DNA: TGCGCCAGCAGCCAAAACAGGGGTTACGAGCAGTACTTC. It is translated as CASSQNRGYEQYF. This chain connects TRBV4-1 to TRBJ2-7; TRBD1 aligns across 7 bases. The trim removed 2 bases at V and 4 bases at J, leaving 2 bases unmatched. CDR1 and CDR2 from the germline V gene are MGHRA and YSYEKL. The CDR3 is 13 residues long.

This chain's CDR3 is CASSLGLAGSTDTQYF. The CDR3 nucleotides read TGTGCCAGCAGCTTGGGACTAGCGGGAAGCACAGATACGCAGTATTTT. The genes are TRBV5-6 and TRBJ2-3; the match to TRBD2 covers 11 bases. Germline CDR1 SGHDT, CDR2 YYEEEE. The V gene end was trimmed by 0 bases and the J gene end by 0 bases; junction bases not matched to a gene: 0. CDR3 size: 16 residues.

The CDR3 DNA reads as TGTGCCAGCAGAACTAGCGAACAAGAGACCCAGTACTTC. As protein: CASRTSEQETQYF. This sequence joins TRBV7-2 and TRBJ2-5; 7 bases match TRBD2. This CDR3 has 13 residues. The V gene end was trimmed by 6 bases and the J gene end by 2 bases; junction bases not matched to a gene: 3. CDR1 and CDR2 (germline): SGHTA, FQGNSA.

The chain joins TRBV27 to TRBJ2-3; D may be TRBD2 (6 bases). Trimming cost V 5 bases and J 0 bases, with 12 bases left between them. Per germline, CDR1 MNHEY and CDR2 SMNVEV (reference sequence). This CDR3 has 15 amino acids. CDR3 DNA sequence: TGTGCCAGCAGTGTCACGGGAGCTAGCACAGATACGCAGTATTTT. Its translation is CASSVTGASTDTQYF.

The chain carries TRBV28 and TRBJ2-1; no clear D. Deletions cut 5 bases from V and 5 bases from J, with 7 bases between. The CDR3 runs to 12 residues. The germline CDR1 and CDR2 sequences are MDHEN and SYDVKM. The CDR3 spells CASSPSDNEQFF. CDR3 in DNA: TGTGCCAGCAGTCCCTCGGACAATGAGCAGTTCTTC. Complete variable domain (other parts from reference TRBV28 and TRBJ2-1): DVKVTQSSRYLVKRTGEKVFLECVQDMDHENMFWYRQDPGLGLRLIYFSYDVKMKEKGDIPEGYSVSREKKERFSLILESASTNQTSMYLCASSPSDNEQFFGPGTRLTVL.

The chain has TRBV5-4 and TRBJ1-1; 7 bases align to TRBD1. Trimming at V came to 2 bases and at J to 5 bases, leaving 3 bases not matched to a gene. The CDR3 consists of 13 residues. Germline loops: CDR1 SGHNT, CDR2 YYREEE (reference sequence). In DNA form, the CDR3 reads TGTGCCAGCAGCTTCACACAGGGGACTGAAGCTTTCTTT. Translated: CASSFTQGTEAFF. Complete variable domain (other parts from reference TRBV5-4 and TRBJ1-1): ETGVTQSPTHLIKTRGQQVTLRCSSQSGHNTVSWYQQALGQGPQFIFQYYREEENGRGNFPPRFSGLQFPNYSSELNVNALELDDSALYLCASSFTQGTEAFFGQGTRLTVV.

This sequence joins TRBV9 and TRBJ1-2; TRBD1 aligns across 7 bases. J was trimmed by 6 bases and V by 0 bases; bases with no gene match: 11. Germline V lookup: CDR1 SGDLS, CDR2 YYNGEE. The CDR3 length is 16 residues. CDR3: CASSVVETGHLNGYTF. CDR3 nucleotides: TGTGCCAGCAGCGTAGTGGAGACAGGGCATTTGAATGGCTACACCTTC.

The rearrangement links TRBV27 to TRBJ2-7, with D perhaps matching TRBD2 (6 bases). Germline CDR1 and CDR2: MNHEY and SMNVEV (reference sequence). The CDR3 spans 14 residues. V gave up 5 bases and J gave up 3 bases, with 14 bases separating them. CDR3 bases: TGTGCCAGCAGTCCGGGGGAGCTTGGCTACGAGCAGTACTTC. This sequence encodes CASSPGELGYEQYF.

The chain uses TRBV7-3 and TRBJ2-7; D uncertain. This CDR3 has 14 amino acids. In germline, CDR1 is SGHTA, CDR2 FQGTGA. With 2 bases removed from V and 3 bases from J, the gap between germline ends came to 11 bases. This chain's CDR3 is CASSLGVSRYEQYF. The CDR3 bases are TGTGCCAGCAGCTTAGGAGTTTCGCGCTACGAGCAGTACTTC. Full variable domain (missing parts from reference TRBV7-3 and TRBJ2-7): GAGVSQTPSNKVTEKGKYVELRCDPISGHTALYWYRQSLGQGPEFLIYFQGTGAADDSGLPNDRFFAVRPEGSVSTLKIQRTERGDSAVYLCASSLGVSRYEQYFGPGTRLTVT.

The chain carries TRBV11-2 and TRBJ2-7; 10 nucleotides line up with TRBD2. Trimming cost V 1 base and J 6 bases; bases outside gene matches: 6. The CDR3 consists of 15 residues. Germline values: CDR1 SGHAT, CDR2 FQNNGV. CDR3 sequence reads: CASSLGLAGVLEQYF. The CDR3 DNA reads as TGTGCCAGCAGCTTAGGGCTAGCGGGGGTCCTCGAGCAGTACTTC.

For the CDR3, the DNA is TGTGCCAGCAGCTTAGGATCAGGGGGTGGAGAAAAACTGTTTTTT. Translation: CASSLGSGGGEKLFF. The chain links TRBV13 to TRBJ1-4, with 7 bases identical to TRBD1. CDR3 length equals 15 residues. Per the germline V gene, CDR1 is PRHDT and CDR2 is FYEKMQ (reference sequence). Losses at the gene ends were 0 bases for V and 8 bases for J; bases not matched to a gene: 6.